The clone carrying this T cell receptor (beta chain) was counted a single time. This record comes from a study of CD8+ T cells in alopecia areata. The V and J ends lost 5 bases and 9 bases respectively, with 11 bases between them. CDR1 and CDR2 from the germline V gene are MDHEN and SYDVKM. The CDR3 spans 13 residues. Once RNA had been extracted, it was reverse transcribed into cDNA to act as the sequencing template. Here immunoSEQ multiplex PCR was the method, and the copy in TCRdb shows in-frame clones only, minus some. The sample has approximately 11,000 clones; around 60% are singletons. Alopecia areata patients provided lesional scalp punch biopsies and peripheral blood.

This receptor was taken from a human donor with alopecia areata. Sequencing input: skin. The rearrangement links TRBV28 to TRBJ1-6; possibly TRBD1 for D (5 bases). The CDR3 sequence: CASSPPGFSPLHF. The DNA for the CDR3 is TGTGCCAGCAGTCCACCAGGGTTTTCACCCCTCCACTTT. The full variable domain, rest sourced from reference TRBV28 and TRBJ1-6, is DVKVTQSSRYLVKRTGEKVFLECVQDMDHENMFWYRQDPGLGLRLIYFSYDVKMKEKGDIPEGYSVSREKKERFSLILESASTNQTSMYLCASSPPGFSPLHFGNGTRLTVT.